The next 10 T cell receptor beta chains were all read from a single sample in a study of blood T cells in healthy people across ages. Through a sample-barcoded 5' primer and a J-beta primer mix, a second PCR was run for roughly 6 to 11 cycles. One entry per CDR3 protein results from TCRdb running MiXCR on the 5' RACE reads. This table has about 1.4 million distinct CDR3 sequences, around 59% appearing once. The sequenced material came from blood. The receptors were gathered from a man between 18 and 35 years old in good health.

This chain uses TRBV2 with TRBJ2-3, with 8 bases identical to TRBD2. V gave up 8 bases and J gave up 1 base; unmatched junction bases: 11. The germline V gene has CDR1 SNHLY and CDR2 FYNNEI. The CDR3 loop spans 16 amino acids. The CDR3 sequence is CASGERESGGTDTQYF. For the CDR3, the DNA is TGTGCCAGCGGGGAGCGGGAGAGCGGCGGCACAGATACGCAGTATTTT.

A few counts support this clonotype. The chain couples TRBV7-2 to TRBJ1-2; no firm D call. Trimming stripped 3 bases from V and 3 bases from J, with 11 bases between. Germline values: CDR1 SGHTA, CDR2 FQGNSA. CDR3 size: 14 residues. CDR3 bases: TGTGCCAGCAGCTTGAGCGACACGTACTATGGCTACACCTTC. Its protein product is CASSLSDTYYGYTF.

The J gene is TRBJ2-7, the V gene TRBV27; D unresolved. CDR1 and CDR2 (germline): MNHEY, SMNVEV (reference sequence). The CDR3 has 14 residues. V lost 6 bases and J lost 2, with 14 bases in between. The CDR3, as DNA: TGTGCCAGCAGGTTCGGCGCCTTCCCCTACGAGCAGTACTTC. It yields the protein CASRFGAFPYEQYF.

The CDR3 DNA follows: TGTGCCAGCAGTTACGACAGGGGGAGGACTGAAGCTTTCTTT. The encoded protein is CASSYDRGRTEAFF. The chain employs TRBV6-5 and TRBJ1-1, with TRBD1 matching over 9 bases. Looked up from germline, CDR1 is MNHEY and CDR2 is SVGAGI. V trimming: 2 bases; J trimming: 5 bases; junction bases outside the gene matches: 3. The CDR3 totals 14 residues.

This clonotype has more than one count but fewer than ten. This rearrangement joins TRBV20-1 to TRBJ1-6; 9 bases are shared with TRBD1. With 4 bases clipped from V and 7 bases from J, the junction kept 8 bases outside the gene matches. In germline, CDR1 is DFQATT, CDR2 SNEGSKA (reference sequence). This CDR3 has 15 residues. The CDR3 loop is CSATDRGKVNSPLHF. The DNA for the CDR3 is TGCAGTGCTACAGACAGGGGGAAGGTCAATTCACCCCTCCACTTT.

The V and J genes are TRBV11-2 and TRBJ2-3, with D unclear. Germline loops: CDR1 SGHAT, CDR2 FQNNGV. The CDR3 covers 13 residues. Trimming stripped 5 bases from V and 6 bases from J, with 12 bases between. The CDR3 region is CASSTMLQDTQYF. The CDR3 DNA follows: TGTGCCAGCAGCACTATGTTGCAGGATACGCAGTATTTT. The variable domain in full, with the rest retrieved from reference TRBV11-2 and TRBJ2-3, is EAGVAQSPRYKIIEKRQSVAFWCNPISGHATLYWYQQILGQGPKLLIQFQNNGVVDDSQLPKDRFSAERLKGVDSTLKIQPAKLEDSAVYLCASSTMLQDTQYFGPGTRLTVL.

The V call is TRBV25-1, the J call TRBJ2-1; D may correspond to TRBD1 or TRBD2 (5 bases each). This CDR3 spans 14 amino acids. Germline-derived CDR1 and CDR2 are MGHDK and SYGVNS. The V and J ends lost 0 bases and 13 bases respectively, with 16 bases between them. CDR3 loop: CASSEYMGTAVQFF. In nucleotides, the CDR3 is TGTGCCAGCAGTGAATATATGGGGACGGCCGTACAGTTCTTC.

The chain links TRBV20-1 to TRBJ2-3; D may be TRBD1 (5 bases). V shed 4 bases and J shed 2 bases, with 16 bases lying between them. The CDR3 has 15 residues. The germline gives CDR1 DFQATT, CDR2 SNEGSKA (reference sequence). CDR3 sequence: CSAIETQAITDTQYF. In nucleotides, the CDR3 is TGCAGTGCTATTGAGACACAGGCTATCACAGATACGCAGTATTTT.

V gene TRBV29-1 combines with J gene TRBJ2-1; the D call may be TRBD1 or TRBD2 (5 bases each). The CDR3 is 12 amino acids. V dropped 6 bases and J dropped 5 bases, with 11 bases sitting between them. Germline lookup yields CDR1 SQVTM and CDR2 ANQGSEA. The DNA of the CDR3 is TGCAGCGTATGGGGGATCCACAATGAGCAGTTCTTC. Amino acids: CSVWGIHNEQFF.

The rearrangement uses TRBV20-1 and TRBJ2-1; 7 nucleotides match TRBD2. CDR1 is DFQATT, CDR2 SNEGSKA, per germline (reference sequence). Trimming cost V 3 bases and J 8 bases; bases outside gene matches: 13. This CDR3 has 15 residues. CDR3 residues: CSASVNRDYMDEQFF. The CDR3 DNA reads TGCAGTGCTAGCGTTAACCGGGACTATATGGATGAGCAGTTCTTC.